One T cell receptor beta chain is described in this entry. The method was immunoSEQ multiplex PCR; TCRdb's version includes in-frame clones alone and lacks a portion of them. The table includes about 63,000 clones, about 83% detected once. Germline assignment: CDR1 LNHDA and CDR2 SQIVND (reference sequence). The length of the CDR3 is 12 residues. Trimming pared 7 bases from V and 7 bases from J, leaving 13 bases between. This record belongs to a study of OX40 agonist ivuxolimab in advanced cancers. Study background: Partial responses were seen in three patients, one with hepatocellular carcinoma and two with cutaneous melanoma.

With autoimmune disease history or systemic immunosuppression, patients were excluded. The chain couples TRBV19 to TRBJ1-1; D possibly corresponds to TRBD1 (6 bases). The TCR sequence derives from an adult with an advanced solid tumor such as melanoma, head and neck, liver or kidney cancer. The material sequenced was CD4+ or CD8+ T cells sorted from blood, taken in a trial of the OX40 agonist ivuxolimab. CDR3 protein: CASKESTGEAFF. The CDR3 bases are TGTGCCAGTAAAGAGTCGACAGGTGAAGCTTTCTTT.